The table lists the clone carrying this T cell receptor (beta chain) with a count of one. Antigen: not known. The entry originates in a study of shared clonotypes between healthy human individuals. Overall study: The donor group consisted of two women and a few men, aged 18 to 49.

Findings of the study overall: Of the naive CD4 clonotypes, roughly 5% were shared across several donors. Non-shared clonotypes displayed generation probabilities falling below those of clonotypes present in all four donors.

V was clipped by 6 bases and J by 1 base, with 13 bases between them. CDR1 and CDR2 from the germline V gene are SNHLY and FYNNEI. This CDR3 is built from 14 residues. Sequencing used immunoSEQ multiplex PCR; TCRdb keeps in-frame clones, though not all of them. The table has more than 2 million clones, approximately 96% seen once; the top ten hold over 0.1%. Sequencing was done on a sample of naive CD4+ T cells sorted from blood. Subset given: CD45RA+ positively selected. The receptor's source is a man younger than 35 in good health. The chain employs TRBV2 and TRBJ2-7; D assignment may be TRBD1 or TRBD2 (5 bases each). The CDR3 DNA sequence: TGTGCCAGCAGGGGCCATTGGGGGTCCTACGAGCAGTACTTC. Protein product: CASRGHWGSYEQYF.